This TCR beta chain was identified during a study of T-cell memory formation after mild COVID-19. Study in general: Largely donor-specific sequence clusters came from two donors. General study points: CD4+ contracting clones were mainly CM and EM; CD8+ ones, EMRA. Clones that contracted from day 15 to 85 were balanced CD4/CD8, while later expanders leaned CD4+.

TCRdb passed the 5' RACE reads through MiXCR, listing each CDR3 protein once. The sample has under 200,000 distinct CDR3 sequences, less than 40% seen once. On this clonotype: Its antigen is still unknown.

Sequenced material: PBMCs or a T cell subset sorted from them (not recorded which). This receptor was identified in an adult woman who had mild COVID-19 (a few samples of this study predate the infection). Cell type and time point are not known.

The DNA of the CDR3 is TGCGCCAGCAGCCAAGAGTTTGGTACTAGCGGGCTCACAGATACGCAGTATTTT. Amino acids: CASSQEFGTSGLTDTQYF. The chain recombines TRBV4-3 with TRBJ2-3, with 9 bases fitting TRBD2. Germline CDR1 LGHNA, CDR2 YSLEER. With 0 bases clipped from V and 2 bases from J, the junction kept 9 bases outside the gene matches. CDR3 length equals 18 residues.